This is a list of T cell receptor beta chains from one sample in a study of CD8 T cells in ankylosing spondylitis. TCRdb re-called the 5' RACE reads through MiXCR, storing one row per CDR3 protein. The sample lists about 450,000 distinct CDR3 sequences, roughly a quarter occurring once. Sequences were obtained from blood, either unsorted or a sorted T cell fraction (not recorded which). Source of these receptors: a male donor with ankylosing spondylitis. Both conserved end residues are part of each CDR3. D genes are given only for firm matches. The size of a clone is reported for some rows only, either as once, few or many, or as a class for expanded clones.

TRBV10-2,-,-,TRBJ1-5,CASSDPYEPQHF,TGCGCCAGCAGTGACCCTTATGAGCCCCAGCATTTT
TRBV5-6,TRBD2,-,TRBJ2-7,CASSREGLSLEQYF,TGTGCCAGCAGCCGGGAGGGTCTTTCTCTTGAGCAGTACTTC
TRBV11-2,-,few,TRBJ2-7,CASSLDGGTTYEQYF,TGTGCCAGCAGCTTAGATGGTGGCACCACCTACGAGCAGTACTTC
TRBV2,TRBD2,few,TRBJ2-1,CASTPPEREVINEQFF,TGTGCCAGCACTCCTCCGGAGCGGGAGGTTATCAATGAGCAGTTCTTC
TRBV3-1,-,-,TRBJ2-3,CASSTKGGADTQYF,TGTGCCAGCAGCACCAAAGGGGGGGCAGATACGCAGTATTTT
TRBV10-3,-,-,TRBJ1-6,CAIKETYNSPLHF,TGTGCCATCAAGGAGACCTATAATTCACCCCTCCACTTT
TRBV20-1,TRBD2,few,TRBJ2-7,CSAIPSGRFEQYF,TGCAGTGCTATCCCTAGCGGAAGGTTCGAGCAGTACTTC
TRBV5-1,-,few,TRBJ2-3,CASSFDRPSTDTQYF,TGCGCCAGCAGCTTTGACCGTCCTAGCACAGATACGCAGTATTTT
TRBV20-1,TRBD1,-,TRBJ1-3,CSARSGQGTGNTIYF,TGCAGTGCTAGATCCGGACAGGGCACTGGAAACACCATATATTTT
TRBV11-2,-,few,TRBJ2-1,CASSLVRANEQFF,TGTGCCAGCAGCTTAGTTCGCGCAAATGAGCAGTTCTTC
TRBV3-1,-,-,TRBJ1-1,CASSQRGRRNTEAFF,TGTGCCAGCAGCCAACGTGGCAGGAGAAACACTGAAGCTTTCTTT
TRBV20-1,TRBD2,-,TRBJ2-1,CSARSLAGGPRELFF,TGCAGTGCTAGATCCCTAGCGGGAGGGCCCAGGGAGCTATTCTTC
TRBV7-2,-,-,TRBJ2-3,CASSLLVGSTDTQYF,TGTGCCAGCAGCTTATTAGTCGGGAGCACAGATACGCAGTATTTT
TRBV5-6,-,-,TRBJ1-1,CASSFAGAYLGAFF,TGTGCCAGCAGCTTCGCGGGGGCGTACCTTGGGGCTTTCTTT
TRBV6-2/TRBV6-3,TRBD2,-,TRBJ2-3,CASSYSGTSGRTPPTDTQYF,TGTGCCAGCAGTTACTCTGGGACTAGCGGGAGGACCCCTCCGACAGATACGCAGTATTTT
TRBV7-2,-,few,TRBJ2-1,CASRPEGGGPNEQFF,TGTGCCAGCAGGCCGGAAGGGGGAGGCCCCAATGAGCAGTTCTTC
TRBV20-1,-,few,TRBJ2-3,CSARDGYTDTQYF,TGCAGTGCTAGAGACGGATACACAGATACGCAGTATTTT
TRBV20-1,TRBD2,-,TRBJ2-3,CSANGGVSTDTQYF,TGCAGTGCGAACGGGGGGGTCAGCACAGATACGCAGTATTTT
TRBV18,-,few,TRBJ1-5,CASSPQVNQPQHF,TGTGCCAGCTCACCACAGGTCAATCAGCCCCAGCATTTT
TRBV10-3,-,few,TRBJ1-5,CAISESDIHSNQPQHF,TGTGCCATCAGTGAGTCGGACATTCATAGCAATCAGCCCCAGCATTTT
TRBV5-4,TRBD1,-,TRBJ1-6,CASSLATGGDSPLHF,TGTGCCAGCAGCTTGGCCACAGGGGGCGATTCACCCCTCCACTTT
TRBV25-1,TRBD1,few,TRBJ2-3,CASSVQGVGRYF,TGTGCCAGCAGTGTACAGGGGGTAGGACGGTATTTT
TRBV7-9,-,-,TRBJ1-2,CASSLKDSLRGYTF,TGTGCCAGCAGCCTAAAGGACAGTTTGAGGGGCTACACCTTC
TRBV20-1,-,-,TRBJ2-3,CSARAQEGYTDTQYF,TGCAGTGCTAGAGCGCAGGAGGGCTACACAGATACGCAGTATTTT
TRBV29-1,-,-,TRBJ2-5,CSVDPVATQYF,TGCAGCGTTGACCCAGTGGCGACCCAGTACTTC
TRBV7-9,TRBD2,-,TRBJ2-1,CASSKTLAGGLYNEQFF,TGTGCCAGCAGCAAAACCCTAGCGGGAGGTCTCTACAATGAGCAGTTCTTC
TRBV20-1,-,-,TRBJ2-3,CSADRQGADTQYF,TGCAGTGCTGACCGACAAGGGGCAGATACGCAGTATTTT
TRBV10-3,TRBD2,few,TRBJ2-1,CAISERREGAYNEQFF,TGTGCCATCAGTGAGCGGCGGGAGGGGGCCTACAATGAGCAGTTCTTC
TRBV20-1,-,once,TRBJ1-1,CSASATNTEAFF,TGCAGTGCTAGCGCAACGAACACTGAAGCTTTCTTT
TRBV20-1,TRBD2,few,TRBJ2-1,CSAGSGGPSYNEQFF,TGCAGTGCTGGATCGGGAGGGCCCTCCTACAATGAGCAGTTCTTC
TRBV2,-,few,TRBJ2-7,CASSRDLGDEQYF,TGTGCCAGCAGTCGGGACCTCGGGGACGAGCAGTACTTC
TRBV4-1,-,few,TRBJ2-3,CASSQGVGEADTQYF,TGCGCCAGCAGCCAAGGAGTAGGGGAGGCAGATACGCAGTATTTT
TRBV2,-,-,TRBJ2-3,CASSEARDTQYF,TGTGCCAGCAGTGAGGCTAGAGATACGCAGTATTTT
TRBV2,TRBD1,-,TRBJ1-1,CASSVGGDSQNTEAFF,TGTGCCAGCAGTGTAGGGGGGGACAGTCAAAACACTGAAGCTTTCTTT
TRBV14,-,-,TRBJ2-5,CASSQVYEAGETQYF,TGTGCCAGCAGCCAAGTCTATGAGGCAGGGGAGACCCAGTACTTC
TRBV24-1,TRBD2,few,TRBJ2-1,CATSGPGTSGEGRYGEQFF,TGTGCCACCAGTGGTCCAGGGACTAGCGGGGAGGGCCGCTATGGTGAGCAGTTCTTC
TRBV27,-,-,TRBJ2-3,CASSLSRVIGDTQYF,TGTGCCAGCAGTTTATCGCGAGTGATAGGAGATACGCAGTATTTT
TRBV20-1,TRBD1,-,TRBJ2-3,CSARTPTGGADTQYF,TGCAGTGCTAGAACCCCGACAGGGGGCGCAGATACGCAGTATTTT
TRBV15,TRBD1,few,TRBJ1-4,CATSLTGGLEKLFF,TGTGCCACCAGTCTGACAGGGGGCTTGGAAAAACTGTTTTTT
TRBV12-3/TRBV12-4,-,-,TRBJ2-2,CASIRLGGTNTGELFF,TGTGCCAGCATACGCCTCGGGGGCACGAACACCGGGGAGCTGTTTTTT
TRBV18,TRBD1,-,TRBJ1-1,CASSPGTGGAGTEAFF,TGTGCCAGCTCACCGGGGACAGGGGGCGCAGGCACTGAAGCTTTCTTT
TRBV12-3/TRBV12-4,-,-,TRBJ1-2,CASSTTDSYADRHGYTF,TGTGCCAGCAGCACTACTGACAGCTACGCGGACAGACATGGCTACACCTTC
TRBV20-1,TRBD2,-,TRBJ2-1,CSAMGLAEYNEQFF,TGCAGTGCCATGGGGCTAGCGGAATACAATGAGCAGTTCTTC
TRBV27,-,-,TRBJ1-1,CASSFVGANTEAFF,TGTGCCAGCAGTTTTGTGGGGGCGAACACTGAAGCTTTCTTT
TRBV7-9,TRBD2,few,TRBJ2-1,CASSSKGLAGYNEQFF,TGTGCCAGCAGCTCAAAGGGACTAGCGGGCTACAATGAGCAGTTCTTC